The clone carrying this T cell receptor beta chain was seen at least ten times. This entry comes from a study of blood T cells in healthy people across ages. The CDR3 is 12 residues long. The germline V and J ends were trimmed by 1 base and 8 bases, with 11 bases remaining between them. Germline values: CDR1 SQVTM, CDR2 ANQGSEA. PCR was performed a second time for roughly 7 to 12 cycles using a sample-barcoded 5' primer and a J-beta primer mix. TCRdb recomputed calls from the 5' RACE reads with MiXCR, one row per CDR3 protein. In the table there are hundreds of thousands of distinct CDR3 sequences, 20% to 30% of which are singletons. These data are also associated with another study on T cells of mothers and their children.

This receptor was obtained from a boy between 5 and 17 years old in good health. The chain recombines TRBV29-1 with TRBJ1-2; no reliable D call. Sequencing was performed on blood. Here the CDR3 reads CSVEGTEVGYTF. In DNA, the CDR3 is TGCAGCGTTGAAGGGACCGAAGTGGGCTACACCTTC.